The 7 T cell receptor beta chains in this list originate from one sample, sequenced in a study of T cells in Graves' hyperthyroidism and ophthalmopathy. From RNA transcripts, TCR beta CDR3 regions were amplified. The HTBI primer set was used in a first-round RT-PCR of the TCR CDR3. MiXCR, run by TCRdb on the multiplex PCR reads, gives a single entry per CDR3 protein. The table shows 300,000 to 450,000 distinct CDR3 sequences, with around 18% occurring only once. Sequencing input: blood. These receptors all come from a middle-aged woman with Graves' ophthalmopathy.

This clonotype was detected ten times or more. This chain links TRBV5-6 with TRBJ2-7, with 7 bases matching TRBD1. With V trimmed by 4 bases and J by 3 bases, 13 bases remained unmatched. Germline V lookup: CDR1 SGHDT, CDR2 YYEEEE. The CDR3 has 16 amino acids. The CDR3 DNA reads TGTGCCAGCAGCCCCGCATCCGGGACAGCATACTACGAGCAGTACTTC. Protein sequence: CASSPASGTAYYEQYF.

This clonotype was seen ten or more times. The genes are TRBV19 and TRBJ1-3, with unresolved D. Germline CDR1 LNHDA, CDR2 SQIVND (reference sequence). With 9 bases removed from V and 0 bases from J, the gap between germline ends came to 12 bases. The CDR3 has 14 amino acids. This CDR3 is CASGGRTSGNTIYF. CDR3 in DNA: TGTGCCAGCGGTGGACGGACCTCTGGAAACACCATATATTTT.

This clonotype was counted at least ten times. The chain joins TRBV4-1 to TRBJ1-1; D is unresolved. Germline V gene data show CDR1 as MGHRA and CDR2 as YSYEKL. This CDR3 has 15 residues. Trimming removed 1 base from V and 1 base from J, with 10 bases in between. The CDR3 region has the DNA TGCGCCAGCAGCCAAGGCTGGGCTGCGAACACTGAAGCTTTCTTT. As protein: CASSQGWAANTEAFF.

CDR3 protein: CASSQGTPKNSYEQYF. The CDR3 DNA reads as TGTGCCAGCAGCCAAGGGACGCCTAAAAACTCCTACGAGCAGTACTTC. The chain carries TRBV3-1 and TRBJ2-7; D not resolved. Germline V CDR1 and CDR2: LGHDT, YNNKEL (reference sequence). There are 16 residues in the CDR3. Trimming left V 1 base short and J 0 bases short, with 13 bases between.

This clonotype was counted at least ten times. The gene calls are TRBV6-5 and TRBJ2-7; a weak D match, TRBD2 (5 bases). The V end lost 6 bases, the J end lost 6 bases, and 18 bases lay between the germline ends. Germline loops: CDR1 MNHEY, CDR2 SVGAGI. The CDR3 spans 14 residues. This CDR3 is CASSLERINAEQYF. The CDR3 region has the DNA TGTGCCAGCAGCCTGGAGCGGATTAACGCCGAGCAGTACTTC.

This clonotype was seen many times. The junction departs from the called germline gene at one end, perhaps through a read error. This chain links TRBV11-1 with TRBJ1-1; TRBD1 matches 7 bases. Germline CDR1 SGHAT, CDR2 FQDESV (reference sequence). This CDR3 has 16 amino acids. CDR3 coding DNA: TGTGCCAGCGGCTTAACAGGGGAGGGGCCTAACACTGAAGCTTTCTTT. This codes for CASGLTGEGPNTEAFF. Based on the CDR3 plus reference TRBV11-1 and TRBJ1-1, the full variable domain is EAEVAQSPRYKITEKSQAVAFWCDPISGHATLYWYRQILGQGPELLVQFQDESVVDDSQLPKDRFSAERLKGVDSTLKIQPAELGDSAMYLCASGLTGEGPNTEAFFGQGTRLTVV.

This clonotype was counted a few times. The rearrangement links TRBV3-1 to TRBJ2-7; no definite D call. V was pared by 0 bases and J by 2 bases, with 8 bases between. The CDR3 length is 14 residues. The germline V gene has CDR1 LGHDT and CDR2 YNNKEL (reference sequence). CDR3 amino acids: CASSQDASTYEQYF. CDR3 DNA: TGTGCCAGCAGCCAAGATGCGTCCACCTACGAGCAGTACTTC.